The sequence of this T cell receptor beta chain was determined in a study of control samples from healthy donors and cancer patients. TCRdb's copy holds only in-frame clones and misses some; the assay was immunoSEQ multiplex PCR. The table records some 76,000 clones, around 90% of them present only once. This CDR3 is built from 15 residues. CDR1 and CDR2 from the germline V gene are SGHTA and FQGNSA. The V and J ends lost 4 bases and 7 bases, in that order; junction bases with no gene match: 7. Sequenced input: PBMCs. The sequence was obtained from a woman between 45 and 60 years old with colorectal cancer. The gene calls are TRBV7-2 and TRBJ1-4; TRBD1 aligns across 9 bases. CDR3 sequence (DNA): TGTGCCAGCAGCTCCGGGACAGGGCGGGGTGAAAAACTGTTTTTT. This codes for CASSSGTGRGEKLFF.